These 3 T cell receptor beta chains originate from one sample sequenced in a study of shared clonotypes between healthy human individuals. Assay used: immunoSEQ multiplex PCR; TCRdb lists only in-frame clones, some missing. Of 700,000 to 950,000 clones in the sample, around 96% were seen once. CD45RO negativity and positive selection for CCR7 defined naive CD8 cells, a population that excluded terminally differentiated effector memory CD45RA+ cells. The sequenced sample consisted of naive CD8+ T cells sorted from blood. Receptor source: a man aged 25 to 45 in good health.

This chain links TRBV2 with TRBJ2-7; D is perhaps TRBD1 (6 bases). The CDR3 has 15 residues. V was clipped by 4 bases and J by 1 base, with 14 bases between them. Germline V gene sequence: CDR1 SNHLY, CDR2 FYNNEI. In DNA, the CDR3 is TGTGCCAGCAGTGTGTTTACAGGGCGATCCTACGAGCAGTACTTC. Translation gives CASSVFTGRSYEQYF.

CDR3 DNA: TGTGCCAGCAGTTCCACCAGGCTGCTTAGCACAGATACGCAGTATTTT. It encodes CASSSTRLLSTDTQYF. This chain links TRBV27 with TRBJ2-3; no clear D. The V and J ends lost 4 bases and 0 bases respectively, with 14 bases between them. There are 16 residues in the CDR3. The germline gives CDR1 MNHEY, CDR2 SMNVEV (reference sequence).

In DNA form, the CDR3 reads TGTGCCAGCAGCCCGCTAGGCCAGGCAAACGATGAGCAGTACTTC. Translated: CASSPLGQANDEQYF. The J gene is TRBJ2-7, the V gene TRBV27; D ambiguous. Germline loops: CDR1 MNHEY, CDR2 SMNVEV (reference sequence). The ends were cut back, 6 bases at V and 7 bases at J, with 22 bases in the middle. This CDR3 has 15 residues.